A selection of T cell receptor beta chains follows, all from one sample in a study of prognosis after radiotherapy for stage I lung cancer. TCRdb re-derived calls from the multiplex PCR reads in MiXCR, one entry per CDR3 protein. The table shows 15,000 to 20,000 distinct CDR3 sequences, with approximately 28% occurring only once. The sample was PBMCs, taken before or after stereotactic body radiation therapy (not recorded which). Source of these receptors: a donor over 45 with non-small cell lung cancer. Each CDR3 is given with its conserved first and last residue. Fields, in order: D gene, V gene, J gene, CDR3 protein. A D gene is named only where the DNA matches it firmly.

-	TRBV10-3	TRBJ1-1	CASAGVETEAFF
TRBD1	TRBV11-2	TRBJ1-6	CASSLGLGQRYNSPLHF
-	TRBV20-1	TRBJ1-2	CSAQRRDSYTF
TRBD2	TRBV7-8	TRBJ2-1	CASSQIAGEPFF
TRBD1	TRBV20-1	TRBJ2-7	CSAWTGGASYEQYF
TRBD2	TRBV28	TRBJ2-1	CASSPITSGPNNEQFF
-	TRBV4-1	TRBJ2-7	CASQEGTSSYEQYF
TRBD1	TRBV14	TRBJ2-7	CASSRGTGAYEQYF
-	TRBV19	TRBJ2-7	CATGEAYEQYF
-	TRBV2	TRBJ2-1	CASSEYRETAHYNEQFF
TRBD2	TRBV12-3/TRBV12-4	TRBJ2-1	CASSSSGWGGSGGEQFF
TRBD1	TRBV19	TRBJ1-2	CASSTDRGNYGYTF
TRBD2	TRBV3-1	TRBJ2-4	CASSQGSGGGKNIQYF
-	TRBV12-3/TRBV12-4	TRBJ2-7	CASSTSYLAPYEQYF
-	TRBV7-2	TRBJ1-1	CASSFFIEGEAFF
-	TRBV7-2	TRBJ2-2	CASSLWSTSNTGELFF
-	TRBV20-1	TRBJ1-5	CSARQGNQPQHF
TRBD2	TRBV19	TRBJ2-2	CASRVTSGSIGELFF